This T cell receptor beta chain was identified in a study of T cells in Graves' hyperthyroidism and ophthalmopathy. This CDR3 has 14 amino acids. The ends were cut back, 6 bases at V and 5 bases at J, with 16 bases in the middle. Germline CDR1 reads LNHDA; CDR2 reads SQIVND (reference sequence). Study-wide results and limits: Model output signaled ophthalmopathy a median 6.5 months ahead of onset. Most clonotypes expanded in the thyroid (above 0.001) were also present in blood.

On this clonotype itself: No antigen is known for it.

TCR beta CDR3 regions were amplified from RNA transcripts. TCR CDR3 underwent first-round RT-PCR with the HTBI primer set. TCRdb re-called the multiplex PCR reads through MiXCR, storing one row per CDR3 protein. The sample holds about 640,000 distinct CDR3 sequences, about 20% seen once. The diagnoses drew upon clinical symptoms, serum thyroxine and TRAb, thyroid ultrasound and orbital computed tomography. Extraction of PBMCs used around 9.6 ml of fresh peripheral blood. V gene TRBV19 combines with J gene TRBJ1-1; no clear D gene. Sequencing used blood. The TCR sequence derives from a man aged 25-40 years with Graves' ophthalmopathy. CDR3 protein: CASRVSIGATEAFF. In DNA form, the CDR3 reads TGTGCCAGTAGGGTAAGTATTGGAGCGACTGAAGCTTTCTTT.